This T cell receptor (beta chain) was captured in a study of shared clonotypes between healthy human individuals. CDR3 size: 15 residues. CDR1 and CDR2 (germline): MGHRA, YSYEKL. V was clipped by 0 bases and J by 7 bases, with 14 bases between them. Clones were sequenced by immunoSEQ multiplex PCR, and TCRdb holds only the in-frame ones, with some missing. The data hold nearly 1 million clones, with around 80% observed a single time. This clone was counted a single time. Its specificity is not known. Overall study findings and caveats: On the whole, naive subsets had larger estimated richness than memory subsets had.

The TCR comes from a man aged 18 to 30 in good health. V and J are TRBV4-1 and TRBJ2-3; weak D call: TRBD1 (5 bases). Sequencing was performed on memory CD4+ T cells sorted from blood. Stated subset: CD45RA-negative fraction. The CDR3 here is CASSQDSPGSYTQYF. The CDR3 DNA follows: TGCGCCAGCAGCCAAGATTCCCCAGGGTCCTATACGCAGTATTTT.